This T cell receptor (beta chain) was documented in a study of blood T cells in healthy people across ages. There are a few counts of this clonotype. A sample-barcoded 5' primer and a J-beta primer mix were used in a second PCR of roughly 6 to 11 cycles. In TCRdb, the 5' RACE reads were re-called with MiXCR into one record per CDR3 protein. The repertoire holds nearly 1 million distinct CDR3 sequences, with about 51% as singletons. Trimming took off 0 bases at V and 4 bases at J, with 10 bases between the two ends. Germline CDR1 and CDR2: MNHEY and SMNVEV (reference sequence). This CDR3 has 14 residues.

Sequenced: blood. The receptor comes from a woman in her sixties in good health. The chain links TRBV27 to TRBJ2-7; D remains unclear. CDR3 amino acids: CASSLSERFYEQYF. The CDR3 DNA sequence: TGTGCCAGCAGTTTATCGGAGAGGTTTTACGAGCAGTACTTC.